These 10 T cell receptor beta chains were all obtained from the same sample, sequenced in a study of T cell responses to AZD1222 COVID-19 vaccine (dated by TCRdb to the early 2020s). The time point label, read with the paper, signifies: about 28 days (+/-7) after the second vaccine dose. The meaning of the sample's treatment or condition label: meningococcal conjugate vaccine given as trial control. Libraries came from the immunoSEQ multiplex PCR assay. Drawn from immuneACCESS, this table holds only the in-frame rearrangements with V and J called that TCRdb kept. Clones are partly lost; checked studies trace under half to an unresolved V gene and leave the rest unexplained. Present in this sample are about 150,000 clones, 75% to 95% of which were seen just once. Of the sample, about 7.5% falls within the top ten clones. The material sequenced was peripheral blood, taken 28 days after the second dose of the MenACWY control vaccine. The source is an adult who received the MenACWY meningococcal vaccine as a control.

The chain couples TRBV6-5 to TRBJ1-2; 9 positions agree with TRBD1. The trim removed 5 bases at V and 1 base at J, leaving 5 bases unmatched. Germline CDR1 reads MNHEY; CDR2 reads SVGAGI. CDR3 length: 15 amino acids. CDR3 nucleotide sequence: TGTGCCAGCAGTCCGACAGGGGGACTTAACTATGGCTACACCTTC. This sequence encodes CASSPTGGLNYGYTF.

The chain carries TRBV7-9 and TRBJ1-1; TRBD1 is a possible D gene (5 bases). Germline CDR1 SEHNR, CDR2 FQNEAQ (reference sequence). CDR3 length: 15 amino acids. Deletions cut 5 bases from V and 5 bases from J, with 18 bases between. The CDR3: CASSVRGGGGTEAFF. The CDR3 region has the DNA TGTGCCAGCAGCGTACGCGGGGGTGGGGGTACTGAAGCTTTCTTT.

The V and J genes are TRBV27 and TRBJ1-4; D unresolved. Trimming took off 4 bases at V and 2 bases at J, with 8 bases between the two ends. This CDR3 contains 14 residues. From germline, CDR1 is MNHEY and CDR2 SMNVEV (reference sequence). CDR3 in DNA: TGTGCCAGCAGTTCCTGGGCGACTAATGAAAAACTGTTTTTT. Translation gives CASSSWATNEKLFF.

This clone has only one observation. The chain links TRBV19 to TRBJ2-1; 8 bases map to TRBD2. V was pared by 2 bases and J by 8 bases, with 8 bases of the junction left unmatched. Germline CDR1 and CDR2: LNHDA and SQIVND (reference sequence). This CDR3 comprises 15 residues. CDR3 residues: CASSIFGRAVDEQFF. CDR3 nucleotide sequence: TGTGCCAGTAGTATATTCGGGAGGGCCGTGGATGAGCAGTTCTTC. Using reference TRBV19 and TRBJ2-1 for the parts outside the CDR3, the full variable domain is DGGITQSPKYLFRKEGQNVTLSCEQNLNHDAMYWYRQDPGQGLRLIYYSQIVNDFQKGDIAEGYSVSREKKESFPLTVTSAQKNPTAFYLCASSIFGRAVDEQFFGPGTRLTVL.

This clone is a singleton in its sample. This sequence joins TRBV25-1 and TRBJ1-1; tentatively, D is TRBD1 (5 bases). V dropped 4 bases and J dropped 4 bases, with 13 bases sitting between them. This CDR3 has 14 amino acids. Germline-derived CDR1 and CDR2 are MGHDK and SYGVNS. CDR3 loop: CASSGTARGTEAFF. CDR3 bases: TGTGCCAGCAGTGGGACCGCAAGGGGCACTGAAGCTTTCTTT.

The chain joins TRBV7-2 to TRBJ2-7; D possibly matches TRBD1 or TRBD2 (7 bases each). Trimming left V 7 bases short and J 7 bases short, with 20 bases between. CDR1 is SGHTA and CDR2 is FQGNSA in the germline V gene. The CDR3 is 14 residues long. The CDR3 region has the DNA TGTGCCAGCACCCTAAATACAGGGGAGGGGGAGCAGTACTTC. Encoded protein: CASTLNTGEGEQYF.

The chain couples TRBV7-9 to TRBJ2-1; tentatively, D is TRBD2 (6 bases). Looked up from germline, CDR1 is SEHNR and CDR2 is FQNEAQ (reference sequence). Trimming cost V 4 bases and J 7 bases, with 11 bases left between them. This CDR3 is built from 13 residues. The chain's CDR3 is CASSSGLANEQFF. The CDR3 bases are TGTGCCAGCAGCTCGGGACTCGCTAATGAGCAGTTCTTC.

The genes are TRBV19 and TRBJ1-4; TRBD1 might be the D (5 bases). The germline V gene has CDR1 LNHDA and CDR2 SQIVND (reference sequence). The CDR3 is 14 residues long. V shed 7 bases and J shed 0 bases, with 9 bases lying between them. The CDR3 coding sequence is TGTGCCAGTACTACAGGACCAACTAATGAAAAACTGTTTTTT. As protein: CASTTGPTNEKLFF.

The rearrangement links TRBV12-3 or TRBV12-4 to TRBJ1-2; D remains unclear. Trimming left V 3 bases short and J 3 bases short, with 8 bases between. The CDR3 consists of 13 residues. The CDR3 DNA sequence: TGTGCCAGCAGTTTCGGAGGCTACTATGGCTACACCTTC. Its protein is CASSFGGYYGYTF.

The chain uses TRBV5-5 and TRBJ2-7; no clear D. The CDR3 is made up of 11 amino acids. CDR1 is SGHKS, CDR2 YYEKEE, per germline (reference sequence). The V end was cut by 3 bases, the J end by 4 bases, with 5 bases between. CDR3 sequence: CASSSSYEQYF. For the CDR3, the DNA is TGTGCCAGCAGCTCTTCTTACGAGCAGTACTTC.